This TCR beta chain was captured by sequencing in a study of identical twins. TCRdb re-called the 5' RACE reads with MiXCR, one entry per CDR3 protein. The sample carries about 550,000 distinct CDR3 sequences, about a fifth recorded once. V lost 5 bases and J lost 3; bases outside the gene matches: 5. CDR1 MDHEN and CDR2 SYDVKM come from the germline V gene. This CDR3 spans 15 amino acids. Findings of the study overall: Among monozygotic twins, out-of-frame TCR alpha sharing exceeded what models predicted.

In this sample, this clonotype turned up a few times. Its specificity is not known. The sample was also linked to a second study, of yellow fever vaccine responses in identical twins.

Sequencing was performed on CD4+ T cells sorted from blood. This receptor was taken from a woman aged 18 to 35 in good health. This chain joins TRBV28 and TRBJ2-7, with TRBD2 matching over 12 bases. The CDR3 loop is CASSATSGGLYEQYV. The CDR3 region has the DNA TGTGCCAGCAGTGCCACTAGCGGGGGGCTCTACGAGCAGTACGTC.